The clone carrying this T cell receptor beta chain was observed at least ten times. Its antigen is not identified. This record comes from a study of T cells in Graves' hyperthyroidism and ophthalmopathy. CDR1 is SEHNR, CDR2 FQNEAQ, per germline (reference sequence). V was clipped by 5 bases and J by 0 bases, with 12 bases between them. The CDR3 sequence is 15 residues long. Amplification of TCR beta CDR3 regions used RNA as the template. Researchers ran a first-round RT-PCR on the TCR CDR3 using the HTBI primer set. TCRdb analysed the multiplex PCR reads with MiXCR anew, one entry per CDR3 protein. The sample records 300,000 to 450,000 distinct CDR3 sequences, roughly 13% being singletons. Study-level points and caveats: Ophthalmopathy was distinguished from stable hyperthyroidism by 13 V-J signatures.

The TCR originated in a woman in her late teens or twenties with Graves' hyperthyroidism. The sequencing input was blood. This chain connects TRBV7-9 to TRBJ2-3; D is undetermined. CDR3: CASSADQISTDTQYF. Here the CDR3 DNA reads TGTGCCAGCAGCGCCGACCAGATTAGCACAGATACGCAGTATTTT.